This T cell receptor (beta chain) was obtained from a study of T cells in Graves' hyperthyroidism and ophthalmopathy. Authors of the study amplified TCR beta CDR3 regions from RNA transcripts. HTBI primers drove first-round RT-PCR of the TCR CDR3. TCRdb redid the calling of the multiplex PCR reads with MiXCR, one entry per CDR3 protein. Counted here are about 600,000 distinct CDR3 sequences, about a sixth occurring once; the ten biggest clones make up under 3.5%. This clonotype was found many times. Ophthalmopathy patients showed a Clinical Activity Score of at least 3, NOSPECS grade of at least 4 and duration under 3 months. Exclusions: uncontrolled infection, other autoimmune disease, pregnancy, lactation. Material for sequencing was blood. This sequence originates from a woman aged 40 to 49 with Graves' ophthalmopathy.

CDR3 sequence: CASSPRITGELFF. CDR3 DNA: TGTGCCAGCAGCCCCAGGATCACCGGGGAGCTGTTTTTT. This sequence joins TRBV7-2 and TRBJ2-2, with unresolved D. V was trimmed by 5 bases and J by 4 bases, leaving 8 bases between them. Germline V gene sequence: CDR1 SGHTA, CDR2 FQGNSA. This CDR3 is built from 13 residues.